This TCR beta chain was profiled in a study of T cells in Graves' hyperthyroidism and ophthalmopathy. Whole-study context: The authors collected peripheral blood at initial diagnosis, before any treatment.

Researchers barred patients who had uncontrolled infection, other autoimmune disease, pregnancy or lactation. The source material, RNA transcripts, was used to amplify TCR beta CDR3 regions. The primer set for the first-round RT-PCR of the TCR CDR3 was HTBI. TCRdb called the multiplex PCR reads again in MiXCR, with one record for every CDR3 protein. In the table there are about 280,000 distinct CDR3 sequences, under 30% of which are singletons. This CDR3 comprises 16 residues. Germline CDR1 reads MNHNS; CDR2 reads SASEGT. V lost 5 bases, J lost 3 bases, and 20 bases lay in between. This clonotype has at least ten counts.

The chain couples TRBV6-1 to TRBJ2-7; D is possibly TRBD1 or TRBD2 (5 bases each). The sample consisted of blood. The receptor was isolated from a man in his forties or fifties with Graves' hyperthyroidism that later progressed to Graves' ophthalmopathy. CDR3 region: CASSQNPGPRVYEQYF. The CDR3 nucleotides read TGTGCCAGCAGTCAAAATCCGGGACCGAGGGTCTACGAGCAGTACTTC.